The sequence of this T cell receptor beta chain was determined in a study of technical replicates of blood from a few donors. The CDR3 is 12 amino acids. From germline, CDR1 is MDHEN and CDR2 SYDVKM. Trimming took 6 bases from V and 9 from J, leaving 12 bases between them. Generated by immunoSEQ multiplex PCR, the TCRdb table keeps only in-frame clones and is missing some. The sample holds tens of thousands of clones; 98% are singletons and the top ten take around 0.16%. The chain links TRBV28 to TRBJ2-1; D might be TRBD1 (6 bases). The sequenced sample was T cells isolated from PBMCs. This clonotype originated in a human donor in good health. CDR3 region: CASSRQAGEQFF. In DNA form, the CDR3 reads TGTGCCAGCAGCCGACAGGCCGGTGAGCAGTTCTTC.